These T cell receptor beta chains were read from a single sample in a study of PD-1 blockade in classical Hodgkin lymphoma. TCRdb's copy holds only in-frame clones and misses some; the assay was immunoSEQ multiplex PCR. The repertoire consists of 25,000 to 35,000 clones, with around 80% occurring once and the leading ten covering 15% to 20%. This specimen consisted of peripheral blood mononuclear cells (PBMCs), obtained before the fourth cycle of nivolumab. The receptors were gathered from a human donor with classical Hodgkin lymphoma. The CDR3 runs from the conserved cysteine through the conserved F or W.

CDR3aa: CASSVGGALETQYF
j_gene: TRBJ2-5
v_gene: TRBV9

CDR3aa: CASSYGQLSYNEQFF
j_gene: TRBJ2-1
v_gene: TRBV5-6

CDR3aa: CASSPGQGLIGETQYF
j_gene: TRBJ2-5
v_gene: TRBV5-4

CDR3aa: CASSRNEKLFF
j_gene: TRBJ1-4
v_gene: TRBV5-5

CDR3aa: CASSPLTGANTEAFF
j_gene: TRBJ1-1
v_gene: TRBV5-5

CDR3aa: CASSLLGNEHQPQHF
j_gene: TRBJ1-5
v_gene: TRBV28

CDR3aa: CASSPQGLSTDTQYF
j_gene: TRBJ2-3
v_gene: TRBV7-3

CDR3aa: CASSLVVSWDRGSEQYF
j_gene: TRBJ2-7
v_gene: TRBV7-2

CDR3aa: CSVVDPRVAEAFF
j_gene: TRBJ1-1
v_gene: TRBV29-1

CDR3aa: CASSEMGPNYEQYF
j_gene: TRBJ2-7
v_gene: TRBV6-5

CDR3aa: CASSLLPGVGELFF
j_gene: TRBJ2-2
v_gene: TRBV6-5

CDR3aa: CASSLSAGTKHYGYTF
j_gene: TRBJ1-2
v_gene: TRBV5-1

CDR3aa: CASSPREGNNEQFF
j_gene: TRBJ2-1
v_gene: TRBV18

CDR3aa: CASRSGINTDTQYF
j_gene: TRBJ2-3
v_gene: TRBV5-1

CDR3aa: CASSPLAGGSTDTQYF
j_gene: TRBJ2-3
v_gene: TRBV5-1

CDR3aa: CSVHNSATSRLASNEQFF
j_gene: TRBJ2-1
v_gene: TRBV29-1

CDR3aa: CAISGLAGADTQYF
j_gene: TRBJ2-3
v_gene: TRBV10-3

CDR3aa: CAWSVHSGDEQYF
j_gene: TRBJ2-7
v_gene: TRBV30

CDR3aa: CASRTGGINGYTF
j_gene: TRBJ1-2
v_gene: TRBV6-1

CDR3aa: CASSFGTSTRRDTVF
j_gene: TRBJ2-1
v_gene: TRBV7-9

CDR3aa: CASSYGDTTDTQYF
j_gene: TRBJ2-3
v_gene: TRBV6-5

CDR3aa: CASSTGGWNTEAFF
j_gene: TRBJ1-1
v_gene: TRBV28

CDR3aa: CASSTSGRYNEQFF
j_gene: TRBJ2-1
v_gene: TRBV6-1

CDR3aa: CASSTTGQYEQYF
j_gene: TRBJ2-7
v_gene: TRBV6-6

CDR3aa: CASSRGVETQYF
j_gene: TRBJ2-5
v_gene: TRBV2

CDR3aa: CASSMGSGSGETQYF
j_gene: TRBJ2-5
v_gene: TRBV19

CDR3aa: CASSSGTSGTDTQYF
j_gene: TRBJ2-3
v_gene: TRBV5-1

CDR3aa: CASSRDRGDQAFF
j_gene: TRBJ1-1
v_gene: TRBV5-4

CDR3aa: CASSLAVSSYNEQFF
j_gene: TRBJ2-1
v_gene: TRBV7-2

CDR3aa: CASSFRQGWSYGYTF
j_gene: TRBJ1-2
v_gene: TRBV28

CDR3aa: CASSQDTTVGGPSNEQFF
j_gene: TRBJ2-1
v_gene: TRBV4-1

CDR3aa: CASSLSRGDTQYF
j_gene: TRBJ2-3
v_gene: TRBV27

CDR3aa: CASSYSKMAGAYEQYF
j_gene: TRBJ2-7
v_gene: TRBV6-6

CDR3aa: CASSMVPGGPPDGETQYF
j_gene: TRBJ2-5
v_gene: TRBV19

CDR3aa: CASSLDRGSVNEQYF
j_gene: TRBJ2-7
v_gene: TRBV7-4

CDR3aa: CSARVNNEQFF
j_gene: TRBJ2-1
v_gene: TRBV20-1